These 19 T cell receptor beta chains were all obtained from the same sample, sequenced in a study of blood T cell repertoires in COVID-19. TCRdb keeps only in-frame clones here, not all; method: immunoSEQ multiplex PCR. The table records approximately 140,000 clones, 70% to 90% of them present only once. The sample comprised peripheral blood. The receptors originated from a man between 65 and 80 years old with acute or convalescent COVID-19.

The chain combines TRBV4-3 with TRBJ2-7; no clear D gene. V dropped 0 bases and J dropped 6 bases, with 12 bases sitting between them. The CDR3 runs 14 residues. The V gene's germline CDR1 is LGHNA and CDR2 YSLEER. The CDR3 coding sequence is TGCGCCAGCAGCCAAGATCTGGTTTCAGGCGAGCAGTACTTC. It codes for CASSQDLVSGEQYF.

V usage is TRBV19 and J usage is TRBJ1-1; 7 nucleotides align to TRBD1. CDR3 length: 14 residues. CDR1 and CDR2 (germline): LNHDA, SQIVND (reference sequence). The junction had 4 bases not matched to a gene; V was cut back by 5 bases and J by 1 base. The CDR3: CASSVRGPNTEAFF. The CDR3 nucleotides read TGTGCCAGTAGTGTTAGGGGGCCGAACACTGAAGCTTTCTTT.

The chain joins TRBV6-2 or TRBV6-3 to TRBJ1-5; D not resolved. The CDR3 is 15 residues long. The germline V and J ends were trimmed by 1 base and 2 bases, with 9 bases remaining between them. Per the germline V gene, CDR1 is MNHEY and CDR2 is SVGEGT. CDR3 nucleotide sequence: TGTGCCAGCAGTTACTTCGGTGGTGGCAATCAGCCCCAGCATTTT. It is translated as CASSYFGGGNQPQHF.

The chain joins TRBV3-1 (or the pseudogene TRBV3-2) to TRBJ1-3, with D possibly being TRBD1 (6 bases). Trimming took 2 bases from V and 0 from J, leaving 17 bases between them. CDR3 length equals 18 residues. CDR1 is LGHDT, CDR2 YNNKEL, per germline (reference sequence). CDR3 coding DNA: TGTGCCAGCAGCCAAATGGCAGGGGCCCCAAACTCTGGAAACACCATATATTTT. It is translated as CASSQMAGAPNSGNTIYF.

The V gene is TRBV5-4, the J gene TRBJ2-2; tentative D call: TRBD1 (5 bases). Germline loops: CDR1 SGHNT, CDR2 YYREEE (reference sequence). CDR3 length: 15 amino acids. The V end lost 3 bases, the J end lost 2 bases, and 11 bases lay between the germline ends. The CDR3 DNA reads TGTGCCAGCAGCTCCCGACAGACAAACACCGGGGAGCTGTTTTTT. Translated, it gives CASSSRQTNTGELFF.

The chain uses TRBV28 and TRBJ2-5; TRBD1 might be the D (5 bases). Per germline, CDR1 MDHEN and CDR2 SYDVKM. The CDR3 is made up of 14 amino acids. The V and J ends lost 6 bases and 9 bases respectively, with 20 bases between them. Here the CDR3 DNA reads TGTGCCAGCAGCGGGTTAGCAGGTGCCAGGGCCCAGTACTTC. Translated: CASSGLAGARAQYF.

Here the CDR3 reads CASSWGGQGMNTEAFF. The CDR3, as DNA: TGCGCCAGCAGCTGGGGGGGACAGGGGATGAACACTGAAGCTTTCTTT. This rearrangement joins TRBV5-1 to TRBJ1-1; 10 bases fit TRBD1. V lost 3 bases to trimming and J lost 0 bases; unmatched junction nucleotides: 5. Per germline, CDR1 SGHRS and CDR2 YFSETQ. The CDR3 loop spans 16 amino acids.

This chain joins TRBV4-2 and TRBJ2-1; D perhaps matches TRBD2 (6 bases). Deletions cut 4 bases from V and 4 bases from J, with 20 bases between. Germline CDR1 is LGHNA and CDR2 is YNFKEQ. The CDR3 extends over 17 amino acids. The CDR3 here is CASSPPPLGGDYNEQFF. In DNA form, the CDR3 reads TGTGCCAGCAGCCCCCCCCCTCTAGGAGGGGATTACAATGAGCAGTTCTTC.

The CDR3 protein is CASRTGSVEQYF. The DNA of the CDR3 is TGTGCCAGCAGAACAGGGTCTGTGGAGCAGTACTTC. The chain uses TRBV28 and TRBJ2-7; tentatively, D is TRBD1 (6 bases). Germline V gene sequence: CDR1 MDHEN, CDR2 SYDVKM. Trimming took off 6 bases at V and 7 bases at J, with 13 bases between the two ends. The CDR3 spans 12 residues.

The rearrangement uses TRBV6-6 and TRBJ2-1, with TRBD1 identical over 7 bases. Losses at the gene ends were 5 bases for V and 4 bases for J; bases not matched to a gene: 8. Per germline, CDR1 MNHNY and CDR2 SVGAGI (reference sequence). This CDR3 comprises 15 residues. The CDR3 here is CASSRSRQGYNEQFF. Here the CDR3 DNA reads TGTGCCAGCAGTCGATCTCGACAGGGTTACAATGAGCAGTTCTTC.

The rearrangement joins TRBV5-4 to TRBJ2-5; 16 bases map to TRBD2. CDR1 SGHNT and CDR2 YYREEE come from the germline V gene (reference sequence). The V and J ends lost 4 bases and 7 bases, in that order; junction bases with no gene match: 4. This CDR3 comprises 15 residues. The CDR3 spells CASSPGTSGRGTQYF. In DNA form, the CDR3 reads TGTGCCAGCAGCCCCGGGACTAGCGGGAGGGGGACCCAGTACTTC.

The chain has TRBV29-1 and TRBJ2-1; D possibly corresponds to TRBD2 (6 bases). Germline V gives CDR1 SQVTM, CDR2 ANQGSEA. V lost 4 bases to trimming and J lost 12 bases, with 13 bases between them. This CDR3 has 11 residues. This CDR3 is CSVAQGGSQFF. CDR3 nucleotides: TGCAGCGTTGCTCAGGGAGGTTCGCAGTTCTTC.

This clone was picked up one time. The V gene is TRBV11-2, the J gene TRBJ1-5, with 9 bases lining up with TRBD1. This CDR3 has 15 amino acids. V lost 3 bases, J lost 7 bases, and 7 bases stayed unmatched. CDR1 is SGHAT and CDR2 is FQNNGV in the germline V gene. The CDR3 reads CASSLLGQGGQPQHF. The CDR3 DNA follows: TGTGCCAGCAGCTTGTTGGGACAGGGAGGCCAGCCCCAGCATTTT.

The CDR3 sequence is CASSQNLAGGPYEQYF. CDR3 nucleotide sequence: TGCGCCAGCAGCCAAAATTTAGCGGGAGGGCCCTACGAGCAGTACTTC. The chain is built from TRBV4-1 and TRBJ2-7, with TRBD2 identical over 11 bases. Trimming took 2 bases from V and 2 from J; bases not matched to a gene: 5. The length of the CDR3 is 16 residues. The V gene's germline CDR1 is MGHRA and CDR2 YSYEKL.

The chain employs TRBV7-2 and TRBJ2-1; 10 bases line up with TRBD2. This CDR3 has 15 amino acids. Germline V gives CDR1 SGHTA, CDR2 FQGNSA. With 4 bases clipped from V and 5 bases from J, the junction kept 5 bases outside the gene matches. CDR3 sequence (DNA): TGTGCCAGCAGCTCGAGCGGGAGGGGGAACAATGAGCAGTTCTTC. Encoded protein: CASSSSGRGNNEQFF. Drawing the rest from reference TRBV7-2 and TRBJ2-1, the complete variable domain is GAGVSQSPSNKVTEKGKDVELRCDPISGHTALYWYRQSLGQGLEFLIYFQGNSAPDKSGLPSDRFSAERTGGSVSTLTIQRTQQEDSAVYLCASSSSGRGNNEQFFGPGTRLTVL.

The V and J genes are TRBV7-2 and TRBJ2-1; 7 bases map to TRBD2. Germline values: CDR1 SGHTA, CDR2 FQGNSA. V lost 5 bases, J lost 9 bases, and 19 bases stayed unmatched. The CDR3 totals 17 residues. CDR3 DNA sequence: TGTGCCAGCAGCGCGCAGGGCGGGACTAATTTAGCCGCTGAGCAGTTCTTC. Its protein product is CASSAQGGTNLAAEQFF.

This clone appeared a few times. The chain is built from TRBV3-1 (or the pseudogene TRBV3-2) and TRBJ2-1, with 16 bases that match TRBD2. This CDR3 has 17 residues. The germline V gene encodes CDR1 LGHDT and CDR2 YNNKEL (reference sequence). V lost 8 bases, J lost 8 bases, and 12 bases stayed unmatched. The CDR3: CASGPPGLAGGPYEQFF. CDR3 bases: TGTGCCAGCGGCCCACCGGGACTAGCGGGAGGGCCCTATGAGCAGTTCTTC.

The table lists this clone with a count of one. CDR3 residues: CASSPARLAGGNEQFF. The CDR3 region has the DNA TGTGCCAGCAGCCCCGCTCGACTAGCGGGTGGGAATGAGCAGTTCTTC. This chain joins TRBV28 and TRBJ2-1; 10 bases line up with TRBD2. This CDR3 has 16 residues. Trimming cost V 6 bases and J 7 bases; bases outside gene matches: 12. CDR1 is MDHEN, CDR2 SYDVKM, per germline.

The V call is TRBV28, the J call TRBJ2-3, with D possibly being TRBD1 (5 bases). CDR3 length: 15 residues. Germline CDR1 MDHEN, CDR2 SYDVKM. The V end lost 8 bases, the J end lost 5 bases, and 20 bases lay between the germline ends. The CDR3 DNA is TGTGCCAGCGGCCTGGGGCATCCCAATCGAGATACGCAGTATTTT. Its protein product is CASGLGHPNRDTQYF.